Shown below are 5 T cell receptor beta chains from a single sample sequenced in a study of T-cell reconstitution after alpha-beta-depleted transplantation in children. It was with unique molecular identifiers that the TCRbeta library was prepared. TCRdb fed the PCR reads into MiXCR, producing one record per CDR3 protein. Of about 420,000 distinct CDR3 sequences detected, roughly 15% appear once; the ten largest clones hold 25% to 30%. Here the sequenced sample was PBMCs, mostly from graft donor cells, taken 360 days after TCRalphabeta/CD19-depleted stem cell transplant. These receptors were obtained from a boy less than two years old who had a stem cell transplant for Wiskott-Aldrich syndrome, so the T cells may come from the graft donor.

CDR3 nucleotides: TGTGCCAGCAGTTTCAGGGGGTCTTCACCCCTCCACTTT. Its protein product is CASSFRGSSPLHF. The chain has TRBV28 and TRBJ1-6, with 7 bases aligning to TRBD1. Per germline, CDR1 MDHEN and CDR2 SYDVKM. CDR3 size: 13 residues. Trimming removed 3 bases from V and 9 bases from J; junction bases left unmatched: 2.

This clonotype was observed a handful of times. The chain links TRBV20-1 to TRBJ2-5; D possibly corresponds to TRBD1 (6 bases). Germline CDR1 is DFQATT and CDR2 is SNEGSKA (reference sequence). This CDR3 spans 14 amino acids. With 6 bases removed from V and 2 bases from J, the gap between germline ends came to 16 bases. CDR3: CSALQGPLQETQYF. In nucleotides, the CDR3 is TGCAGTGCGTTACAGGGACCCCTTCAAGAGACCCAGTACTTC.

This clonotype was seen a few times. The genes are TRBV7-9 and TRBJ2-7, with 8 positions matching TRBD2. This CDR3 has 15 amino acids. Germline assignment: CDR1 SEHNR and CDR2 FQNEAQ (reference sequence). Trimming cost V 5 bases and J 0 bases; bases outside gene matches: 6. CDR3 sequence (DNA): TGTGCCAGCAGCCTCGTAGCGGGACCCTCCTACGAGCAGTACTTC. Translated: CASSLVAGPSYEQYF.

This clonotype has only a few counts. The DNA for the CDR3 is TGTGCCAACGACAGGGAATCAGCTGGAAACACCATATATTTT. This codes for CANDRESAGNTIYF. This chain links TRBV7-9 with TRBJ1-3; 7 positions match TRBD1. From germline, CDR1 is SEHNR and CDR2 FQNEAQ (reference sequence). The CDR3 runs 14 residues. The V and J ends lost 10 bases and 2 bases, in that order; junction bases with no gene match: 8.

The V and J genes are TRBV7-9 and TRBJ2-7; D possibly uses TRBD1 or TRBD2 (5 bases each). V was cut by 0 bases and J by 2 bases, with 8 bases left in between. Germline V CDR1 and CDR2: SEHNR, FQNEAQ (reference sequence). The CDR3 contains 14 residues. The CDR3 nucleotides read TGTGCCAGCAGCTTAGCGGGGGAAACCTACGAGCAGTACTTC. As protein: CASSLAGETYEQYF. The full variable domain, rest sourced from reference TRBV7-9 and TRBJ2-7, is DTGVSQNPRHKITKRGQNVTFRCDPISEHNRLYWYRQTLGQGPEFLTYFQNEAQLEKSRLLSDRFSAERPKGSFSTLEIQRTEQGDSAMYLCASSLAGETYEQYFGPGTRLTVT.